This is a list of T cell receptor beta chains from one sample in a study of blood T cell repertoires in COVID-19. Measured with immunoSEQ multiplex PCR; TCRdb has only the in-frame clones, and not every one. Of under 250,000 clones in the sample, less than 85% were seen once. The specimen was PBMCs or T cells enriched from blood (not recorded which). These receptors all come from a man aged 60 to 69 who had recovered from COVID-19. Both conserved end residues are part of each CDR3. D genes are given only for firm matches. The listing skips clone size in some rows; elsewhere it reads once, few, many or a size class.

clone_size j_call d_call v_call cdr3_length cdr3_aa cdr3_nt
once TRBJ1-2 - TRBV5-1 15 CASSSLINGAYGYTF TGCGCCAGCAGCTCACTGATAAATGGGGCCTATGGCTACACCTTC
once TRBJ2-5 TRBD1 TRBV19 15 CASSTGTGAGETQYF TGTGCCAGTAGTACTGGGACAGGGGCGGGTGAGACCCAGTACTTC
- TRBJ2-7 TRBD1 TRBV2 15 CASRVSQGASYEQYF TGTGCCAGCAGGGTGTCTCAGGGGGCGTCCTACGAGCAGTACTTC
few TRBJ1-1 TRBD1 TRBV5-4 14 CASSWGQGSTEAFF TGTGCCAGCAGCTGGGGACAGGGGAGCACTGAAGCTTTCTTT
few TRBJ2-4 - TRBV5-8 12 CASTLRGNIQYF TGTGCCAGCACCCTAAGGGGAAACATTCAGTACTTC
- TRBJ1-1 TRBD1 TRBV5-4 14 CASATDRDGTEAFF TGTGCCAGCGCAACAGACAGGGATGGCACTGAAGCTTTCTTT
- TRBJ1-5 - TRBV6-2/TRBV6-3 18 CASSYGYSGSGFNQPQHF TGTGCCAGCAGTTACGGCTATTCGGGTTCAGGGTTCAATCAGCCCCAGCATTTT
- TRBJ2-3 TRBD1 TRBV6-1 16 CASSGSSGGRTDTQYF TGTGCCAGCAGTGGCTCTTCAGGGGGCAGGACAGATACGCAGTATTTT
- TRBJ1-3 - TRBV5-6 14 CASSRQSSGNTIYF TGTGCCAGCAGCAGACAGAGCTCTGGAAACACCATATATTTT
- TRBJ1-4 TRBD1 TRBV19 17 CASSIAAGGGTNEKLFF TGTGCCAGTAGTATCGCAGCAGGGGGCGGAACTAATGAAAAACTGTTTTTT
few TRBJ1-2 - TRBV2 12 CASGQGGYGYTF TGTGCCAGCGGGCAGGGAGGATATGGCTACACCTTC
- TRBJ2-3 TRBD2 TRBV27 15 CASSLAGGPIDTQYF TGTGCCAGCAGTTTAGCGGGGGGGCCTATAGATACGCAGTATTTT
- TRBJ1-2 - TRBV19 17 CASSIGGDRVRNYGYTF TGTGCCAGTAGTATCGGCGGGGATAGGGTTCGCAACTATGGCTACACCTTC
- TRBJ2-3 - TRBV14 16 CASSQVPSVYRDTQYF TGTGCCAGCAGCCAAGTTCCCAGCGTTTATAGAGATACGCAGTATTTT
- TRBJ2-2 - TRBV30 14 CAWSKSANTGELFF TGTGCCTGGAGTAAAAGCGCGAACACCGGGGAGCTGTTTTTT
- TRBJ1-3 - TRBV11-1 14 CASSLEGSGNTIYF TGTGCCAGCAGCTTGGAGGGCTCTGGAAACACCATATATTTT
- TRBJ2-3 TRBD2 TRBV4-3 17 CASSQGRLAGVSDTQYF TGCGCCAGCAGCCAAGGCCGTCTAGCGGGGGTCTCAGATACGCAGTATTTT
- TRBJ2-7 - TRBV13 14 CASNSQGEMHEQYF TGTGCCAGCAACTCTCAGGGCGAGATGCACGAGCAGTACTTC
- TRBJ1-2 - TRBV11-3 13 CASSIGQSGGYTF TGTGCCAGCAGCATCGGACAGTCTGGTGGCTACACCTTC
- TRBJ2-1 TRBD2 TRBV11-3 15 CASSSKRGDGNEQFF TGTGCCAGCAGCTCCAAGCGGGGAGACGGGAATGAGCAGTTCTTC
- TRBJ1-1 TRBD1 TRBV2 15 CATTGTVNPNTEAFF TGTGCCACCACCGGGACAGTGAATCCGAACACTGAAGCTTTCTTT
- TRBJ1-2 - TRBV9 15 CASSVVDTPNYGYTF TGTGCCAGCAGCGTAGTGGACACCCCTAACTATGGCTACACCTTC
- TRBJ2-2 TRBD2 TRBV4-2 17 CASSRRLAGANTGELFF TGTGCCAGCAGCCGAAGACTAGCGGGGGCGAACACCGGGGAGCTGTTTTTT
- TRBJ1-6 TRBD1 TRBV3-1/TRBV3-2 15 CASSQGVTSNSPLHF TGTGCCAGCTCCCAGGGGGTAACTAGTAATTCACCCCTCCACTTT
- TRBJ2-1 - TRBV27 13 CASSLSGGRWQFF TGTGCCAGCAGTTTATCGGGGGGGCGGTGGCAGTTCTTC
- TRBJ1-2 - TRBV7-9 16 CASSPRGVAGLSGYTF TGTGCCAGCAGCCCCCGAGGGGTGGCGGGGCTTTCCGGCTACACCTTC
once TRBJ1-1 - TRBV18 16 CASSPQRQALNTEAFF TGTGCCAGCTCACCGCAACGACAGGCGCTTAACACTGAAGCTTTCTTT
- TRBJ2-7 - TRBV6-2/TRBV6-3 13 CASSLPSPYEQYF TGTGCCAGCAGTTTGCCTAGCCCCTACGAGCAGTACTTC
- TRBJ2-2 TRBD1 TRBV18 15 CASSPLTGAVGELFF TGTGCCAGCTCACCACTAACAGGGGCGGTCGGGGAGCTGTTTTTT
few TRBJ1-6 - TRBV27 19 CASSLSRDGAAAVNSPLHF TGTGCCAGCAGTTTATCGCGGGACGGGGCGGCGGCGGTTAATTCACCCCTCCACTTT
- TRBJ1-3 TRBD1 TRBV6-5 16 CASSYSGTVPGNTIYF TGTGCCAGCAGTTACTCCGGGACAGTTCCTGGAAACACCATATATTTT